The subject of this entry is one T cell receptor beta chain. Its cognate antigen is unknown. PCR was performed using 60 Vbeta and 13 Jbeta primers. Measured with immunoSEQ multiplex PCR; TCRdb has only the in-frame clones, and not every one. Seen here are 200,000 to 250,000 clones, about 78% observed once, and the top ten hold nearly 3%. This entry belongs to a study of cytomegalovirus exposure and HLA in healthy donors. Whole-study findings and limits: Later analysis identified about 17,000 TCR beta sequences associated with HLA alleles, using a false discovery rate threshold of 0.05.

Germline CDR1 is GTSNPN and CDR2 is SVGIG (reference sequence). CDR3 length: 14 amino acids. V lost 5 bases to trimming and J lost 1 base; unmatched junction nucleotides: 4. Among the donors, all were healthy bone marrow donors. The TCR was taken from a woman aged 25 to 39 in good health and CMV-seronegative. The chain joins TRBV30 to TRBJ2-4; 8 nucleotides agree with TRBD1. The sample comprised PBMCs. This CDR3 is CAWRDRRAKNIQYF. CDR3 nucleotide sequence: TGTGCCTGGCGGGACAGGCGGGCCAAAAACATTCAGTACTTC.